Listed below are T cell receptor beta chains from one sample, sequenced in a study of blood T cell repertoires in COVID-19. Libraries were prepared by immunoSEQ multiplex PCR; TCRdb keeps only in-frame clonotypes and omits some of them. The sample consists of about 34,000 clones, roughly 88% of them appearing once. Sequencing was performed on peripheral blood. Receptors originate from an older man with acute or convalescent COVID-19. Both conserved end residues are part of each CDR3. A D gene is named only where the DNA matches it firmly. Not every row has a clone size; where given, it reads once, few, many or a size class.

TRBV5-4	-	-	TRBJ1-2	CASSLVTGTGYTF	TGTGCCAGCAGCTTGGTAACAGGGACTGGCTACACCTTC
TRBV20-1	TRBD1	-	TRBJ1-2	CSARTGGSYTF	TGCAGTGCTAGGACAGGGGGAAGCTACACCTTC
TRBV9	TRBD2	-	TRBJ2-1	CASSVSGGNYNEQFF	TGTGCCAGCAGCGTCAGCGGGGGGAATTACAATGAGCAGTTCTTC
TRBV2	-	-	TRBJ1-2	CASSLGGVGYTF	TGTGCCAGCAGCTTGGGGGGGGTCGGCTACACCTTC
TRBV5-1	-	once	TRBJ2-2	CASSLVWTPNTGELFF	TGCGCCAGCAGCTTGGTTTGGACACCGAACACCGGGGAGCTGTTTTTT
TRBV6-5	TRBD1	-	TRBJ2-5	CASSYPHRGQVTQYF	TGTGCCAGCAGTTACCCACACAGGGGGCAGGTCACCCAGTACTTC
TRBV30	-	-	TRBJ1-5	CAWSVGQGWPQHF	TGTGCCTGGAGTGTTGGTCAGGGTTGGCCCCAGCATTTT
TRBV28	TRBD1	-	TRBJ1-6	CASSAGGTTYNSPLHF	TGTGCCAGCAGTGCAGGGGGCACCACCTATAATTCACCCCTCCACTTT
TRBV2	TRBD1	-	TRBJ2-7	CASSVGQAGQYF	TGTGCCAGCAGTGTAGGACAGGCCGGGCAGTACTTC
TRBV24-1	TRBD1	once	TRBJ2-1	CATRQGAGNEQFF	TGTGCCACCAGACAGGGGGCTGGGAATGAGCAGTTCTTC
TRBV21-1	-	-	TRBJ2-7	CASSKVGGEQYF	TGTGCCAGCAGCAAAGTAGGAGGTGAGCAGTACTTC
TRBV19	TRBD1	-	TRBJ1-5	CASSTDRDSNQPQHF	TGTGCCAGTAGTACTGACAGGGATAGCAATCAGCCCCAGCATTTT
TRBV14	-	-	TRBJ2-5	CASSQGGWETQYF	TGTGCCAGCAGCCAAGGAGGCTGGGAGACCCAGTACTTC
TRBV7-9	TRBD1	-	TRBJ2-7	CASSPPTGVNYEQYF	TGTGCCAGCTCACCGCCGACAGGGGTCAACTACGAGCAGTACTTC
TRBV27	-	-	TRBJ2-1	CASSPLFGEQFF	TGTGCCAGCAGTCCGCTGTTCGGTGAGCAGTTCTTC